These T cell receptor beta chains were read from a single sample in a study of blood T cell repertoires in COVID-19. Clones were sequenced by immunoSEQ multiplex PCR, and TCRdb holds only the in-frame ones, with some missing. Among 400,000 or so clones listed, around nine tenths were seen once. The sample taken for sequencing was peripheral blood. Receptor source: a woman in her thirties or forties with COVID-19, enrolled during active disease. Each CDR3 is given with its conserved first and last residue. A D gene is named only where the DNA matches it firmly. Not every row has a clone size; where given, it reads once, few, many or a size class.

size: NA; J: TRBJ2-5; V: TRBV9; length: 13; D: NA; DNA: TGTGCCAGCAGCCCCGGTGTAGAGGAGACCCAGTACTTC; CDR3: CASSPGVEETQYF
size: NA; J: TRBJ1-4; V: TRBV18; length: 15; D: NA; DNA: TGTGCCAGCTCACCACTACCTTCAGGGAATGAAAAACTGTTTTTT; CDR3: CASSPLPSGNEKLFF
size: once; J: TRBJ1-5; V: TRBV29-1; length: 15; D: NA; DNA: TGCAGCGTTGAAGTCGCGGGTGATGGCAATCAGCCCCAGCATTTT; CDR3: CSVEVAGDGNQPQHF
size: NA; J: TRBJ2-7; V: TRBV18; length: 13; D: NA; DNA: TGTGCCAGCTCGTCGGAGACGGCCTACGAGCAGTACTTC; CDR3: CASSSETAYEQYF
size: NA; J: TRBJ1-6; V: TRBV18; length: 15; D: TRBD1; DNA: TGTGCCAGCTCACCACCAGCAGGGGGAAATTCACCCCTCCACTTT; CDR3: CASSPPAGGNSPLHF
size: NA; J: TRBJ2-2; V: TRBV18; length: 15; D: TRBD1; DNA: TGTGCCAGCTCACCGAGGACAGGGGACACCGGGGAGCTGTTTTTT; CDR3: CASSPRTGDTGELFF
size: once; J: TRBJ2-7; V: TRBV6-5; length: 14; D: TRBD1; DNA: TGTGCCAGCAGCCTCGGACAGGGTGTCTACGAGCAGTACTTC; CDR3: CASSLGQGVYEQYF
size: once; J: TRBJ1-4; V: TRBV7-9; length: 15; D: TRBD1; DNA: TGTGCCAGCAGCCCCGGACAGGGCGGAAATGAAAAACTGTTTTTT; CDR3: CASSPGQGGNEKLFF
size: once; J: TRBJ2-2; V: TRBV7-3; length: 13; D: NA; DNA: TGTGCCAGCAACACACAGGGAGCCGGGGAGCTGTTTTTT; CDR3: CASNTQGAGELFF
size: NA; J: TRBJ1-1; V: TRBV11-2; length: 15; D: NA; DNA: TGTGCCAGCAGCTTAAGGGCGGGTACGTTCACTGAAGCTTTCTTT; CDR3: CASSLRAGTFTEAFF
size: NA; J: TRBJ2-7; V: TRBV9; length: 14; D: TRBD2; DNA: TGTGCCAGCAGCGTAGAACCGGGAGGAGACGAGCAGTACTTC; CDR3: CASSVEPGGDEQYF
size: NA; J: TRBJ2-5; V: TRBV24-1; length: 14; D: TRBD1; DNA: TGTGCCACCAGTGACCCGGGACAGCAAGAGACCCAGTACTTC; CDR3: CATSDPGQQETQYF
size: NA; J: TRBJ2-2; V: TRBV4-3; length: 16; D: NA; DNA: TGCGCCAGCAGCCAAGATGGGCAGCTGAACACCGGGGAGCTGTTTTTT; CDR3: CASSQDGQLNTGELFF
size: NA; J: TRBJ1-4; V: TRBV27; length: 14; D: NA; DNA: TGTGCCAGCAGTTTATTGGGACTTACCGAAAAACTGTTTTTT; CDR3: CASSLLGLTEKLFF
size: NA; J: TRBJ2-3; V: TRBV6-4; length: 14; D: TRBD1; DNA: TGTGCCAGCGGGACAGGCACTAGCACAGATACGCAGTATTTT; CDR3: CASGTGTSTDTQYF
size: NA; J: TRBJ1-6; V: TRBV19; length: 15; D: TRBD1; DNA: TGTGCCAGTAGCCTAAGCCCAGGGGGTAATTCACCCCTCCACTTT; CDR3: CASSLSPGGNSPLHF
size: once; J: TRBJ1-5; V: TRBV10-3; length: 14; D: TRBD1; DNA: TGTGCCATCAGTGAGGGACAGGGCAACCAGCCCCAGCATTTT; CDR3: CAISEGQGNQPQHF
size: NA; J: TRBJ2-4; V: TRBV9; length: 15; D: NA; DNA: TGTGCCAGCAGCGAGGGCGGACTGACCAAAAACATTCAGTACTTC; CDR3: CASSEGGLTKNIQYF
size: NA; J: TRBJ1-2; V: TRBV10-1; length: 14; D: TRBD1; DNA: TGCGCCAGCAGCCCTCAGACAGGGGACTATGGCTACACCTTC; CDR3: CASSPQTGDYGYTF
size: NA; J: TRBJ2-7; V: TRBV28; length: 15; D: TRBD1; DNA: TGTGCCAGCAGTTTATCCGCACAGGGGCGGTACGAGCAGTACTTC; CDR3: CASSLSAQGRYEQYF
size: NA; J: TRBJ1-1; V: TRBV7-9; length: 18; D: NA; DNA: TGTGCCAGCAGCTTAGTGGTTTTGGGGGGGCGTGTGTATACTGAAGCTTTCTTT; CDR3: CASSLVVLGGRVYTEAFF
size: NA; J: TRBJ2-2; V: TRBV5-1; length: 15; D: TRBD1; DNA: TGCGCCAGCAGCCCGGGACAGGGGGCAACCGGGGAGCTGTTTTTT; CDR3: CASSPGQGATGELFF
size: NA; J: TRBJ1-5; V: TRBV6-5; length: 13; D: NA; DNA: TGTGCCAGCAGTTACCTAGAGTATCAGCCCCAGCATTTT; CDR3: CASSYLEYQPQHF
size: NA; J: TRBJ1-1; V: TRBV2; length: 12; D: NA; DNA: TGTGCCACCAGTGTTGGAGGAACTGAAGCTTTCTTT; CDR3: CATSVGGTEAFF
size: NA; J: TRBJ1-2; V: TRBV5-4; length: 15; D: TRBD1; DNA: TGTGCCAGCGGCAAACCGGGACAGGGAGCCCATGGCTACACCTTC; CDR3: CASGKPGQGAHGYTF
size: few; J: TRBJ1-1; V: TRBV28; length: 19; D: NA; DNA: TGTGCCAGCAGTTCTTCCCCAGCCTTGTTGGGGCACGGGAACACTGAAGCTTTCTTT; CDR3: CASSSSPALLGHGNTEAFF
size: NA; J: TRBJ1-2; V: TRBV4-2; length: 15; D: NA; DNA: TGTGCCAGCAGCCAAACTGGGTCCCAGGTCTCGGGCTACACCTTC; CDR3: CASSQTGSQVSGYTF
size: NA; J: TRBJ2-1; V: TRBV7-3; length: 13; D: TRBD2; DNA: TGTGCCAGCTCTAGCGGGGGGTACAATGAGCAGTTCTTC; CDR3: CASSSGGYNEQFF
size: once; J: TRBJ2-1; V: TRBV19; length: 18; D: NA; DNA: TGTGCCAGTAGTATGCGCAGGGCCCGAGGAGGGTCCTACAATGAGCAGTTCTTC; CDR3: CASSMRRARGGSYNEQFF
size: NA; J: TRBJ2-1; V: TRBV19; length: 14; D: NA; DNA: TGTGCCAGTAGTGTCCGCGGCTCCTACAATGAGCAGTTCTTC; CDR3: CASSVRGSYNEQFF